This T cell receptor (beta chain) was sequenced in a study of PD-L1 blockade in urothelial cancer. The wider study: Administration of atezolizumab to patients began in about 2014, at 1,200 mg intravenously every 3 weeks.

Data came from immunoSEQ multiplex PCR; TCRdb stores just in-frame clones and leaves some out. The sample shows 46,000 or so clones, roughly 87% of them seen only once. This CDR3 has 16 residues. CDR1 SGHVS and CDR2 FQNEAQ come from the germline V gene. V lost 2 bases, J lost 8 bases, and 10 bases stayed unmatched. This receptor was taken from a man between 60 and 75 years old with urothelial cancer. The chain recombines TRBV7-8 with TRBJ2-2, with 8 bases matching TRBD2. The sequencing used PBMCs, collected around atezolizumab (anti-PD-L1) treatment. This chain's CDR3 is CASSLSLVAGQGELFF. CDR3 in DNA: TGTGCCAGCAGCTTAAGCCTGGTAGCGGGGCAGGGGGAGCTGTTTTTT.